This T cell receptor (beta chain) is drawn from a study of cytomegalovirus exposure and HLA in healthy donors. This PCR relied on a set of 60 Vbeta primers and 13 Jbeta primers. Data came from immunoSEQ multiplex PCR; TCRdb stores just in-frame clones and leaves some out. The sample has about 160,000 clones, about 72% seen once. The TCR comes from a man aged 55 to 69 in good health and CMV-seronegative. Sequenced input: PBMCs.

The CDR3 DNA sequence: TGTGCCAGCGGGAGAGATACGCAGTATTTT. Encoded protein: CASGRDTQYF. V is TRBV5-6 and J is TRBJ2-3; a weak D match, TRBD2 (5 bases). The length of the CDR3 is 10 residues. The germline CDR1 and CDR2 sequences are SGHDT and YYEEEE. V lost 7 bases and J 5 bases, leaving 5 bases between the germline ends.